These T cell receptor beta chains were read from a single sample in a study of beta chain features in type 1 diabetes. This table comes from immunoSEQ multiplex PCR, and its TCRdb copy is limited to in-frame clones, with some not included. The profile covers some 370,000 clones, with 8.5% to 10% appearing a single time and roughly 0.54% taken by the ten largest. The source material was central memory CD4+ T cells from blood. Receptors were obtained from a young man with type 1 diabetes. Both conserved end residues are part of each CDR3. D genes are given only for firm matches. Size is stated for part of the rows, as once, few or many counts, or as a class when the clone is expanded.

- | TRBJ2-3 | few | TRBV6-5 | TGTGCCAGCAGTTACGGGACACCCACAGATACGCAGTATTTT | CASSYGTPTDTQYF
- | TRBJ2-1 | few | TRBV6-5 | TGTGCCAGCAGTTCTGTATACAATGAGCAGTTCTTC | CASSSVYNEQFF
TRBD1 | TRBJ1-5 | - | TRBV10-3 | TGTGCCATCAGTCCGGGGACAGGGGGCGACGTTGGTCAGCCCCAGCATTTT | CAISPGTGGDVGQPQHF
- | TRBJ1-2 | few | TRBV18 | TGTGCCAGCTCACAAGTCGGGACGGGAGCTAACTATGGCTACACCTTC | CASSQVGTGANYGYTF
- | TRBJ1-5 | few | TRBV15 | TGTGCCACCAGCAGAGATCTGTATAGCAATCAGCCCCAGCATTTT | CATSRDLYSNQPQHF
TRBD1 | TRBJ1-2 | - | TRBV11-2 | TGTGCCAGCAGCTCACCGGGACAGACTAACTATGGCTACACCTTC | CASSSPGQTNYGYTF
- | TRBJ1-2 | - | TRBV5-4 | TGTGCCAGCAGCCAAGAAACAGGAGCCGACTATGGCTACACCTTC | CASSQETGADYGYTF
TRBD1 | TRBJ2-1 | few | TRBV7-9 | TGTGCCAGCAGCTTAGAAGGACAGGGGGGATACAATGAGCAGTTCTTC | CASSLEGQGGYNEQFF
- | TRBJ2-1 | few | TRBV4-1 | TGCGCCAGCAGCCAACTAGGAGCGGATGAGCAGTTCTTC | CASSQLGADEQFF
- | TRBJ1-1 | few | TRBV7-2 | TGTGCCAGCAGCTTAGTTTCGGAAACTGAAGCTTTCTTT | CASSLVSETEAFF